Listed below are T cell receptor beta chains from one sample, sequenced in a study of T cell responses to AZD1222 COVID-19 vaccine. Profiling relied on immunoSEQ multiplex PCR, and the TCRdb table lists in-frame clones only, not all of them. The table records 70,000 to 80,000 clones, roughly 90% of them present only once. This specimen consisted of peripheral blood, obtained on day 0 of AZD1222 vaccination. The receptors here all came from an adult in good health. CDR3s include the opening cysteine and the closing phenylalanine or tryptophan.

TRBV10-3	TRBJ1-5	CAISVGDRSGKEPQHF
TRBV2	TRBJ2-4	CASSERPGLAGDRAKNIQYF
TRBV7-2	TRBJ1-5	CASSLLAGDVQPQHF
TRBV28	TRBJ1-5	CASSLGTGGIYQPQHF
TRBV30	TRBJ1-6	CAPQGGGTGDSPLHF
TRBV9	TRBJ1-4	CASSIEGNPTNEKLFF
TRBV29-1	TRBJ1-3	CSAARGGGNTIYF
TRBV29-1	TRBJ1-5	CSVQGNSNQPQHF
TRBV27	TRBJ1-3	CASSPGTAYSGNTIYF
TRBV9	TRBJ2-1	CASSVSTVEQFF
TRBV5-6	TRBJ2-2	CASSLGPVGQGGTGELFF
TRBV23-1	TRBJ2-7	CASSQFDRGIEQYF
TRBV7-9	TRBJ1-2	CASSLASAFQGYTF
TRBV7-2	TRBJ1-5	CASSLVGTVNQPQHF
TRBV3-1/TRBV3-2	TRBJ2-7	CASSQGQGVTGYEQYF
TRBV29-1	TRBJ1-6	CSGRDRPNSPLHF
TRBV5-5	TRBJ1-2	CASSLAMTGGDYGYTF
TRBV11-2	TRBJ1-2	CASSLGGGGYGYTF
TRBV19	TRBJ1-2	CASSAQGSDYGYTF
TRBV18	TRBJ2-3	CASSPRVTSGAVTDTQYF
TRBV15	TRBJ1-2	CATSRDRFYGYTF
TRBV3-1/TRBV3-2	TRBJ2-7	CASSQRGLGEQYF
TRBV30	TRBJ1-3	CAWSSGNTIYF
TRBV9	TRBJ2-1	CASSVEQGYNEQFF
TRBV7-9	TRBJ1-5	CASSSGTPQQPQHF
TRBV7-9	TRBJ1-6	CASSFVGESPLHF
TRBV28	TRBJ2-7	CASSLLGSTYEQYF
TRBV9	TRBJ1-1	CASSVEGGQGPNTEAFF
TRBV5-5	TRBJ2-2	CASRVLSNTGELFF
TRBV28	TRBJ2-3	CASSLGPSGGTKDTQYF
TRBV30	TRBJ1-4	CAWSIRRGGEKLFF
TRBV29-1	TRBJ1-2	CSVTGSNYGYTF
TRBV4-1	TRBJ2-7	CASSYTSEEGYEQYF
TRBV19	TRBJ2-1	CASSIVRHEQFF
TRBV30	TRBJ1-2	CAWSVAGGANYGYTF
TRBV24-1	TRBJ2-7	CATSAGEGLGHEQYF
TRBV3-1/TRBV3-2	TRBJ2-1	CASSQEFGSGTSYNEQFF
TRBV13	TRBJ1-1	CASSLVLDRGTEAFF
TRBV10-3	TRBJ2-2	CASLDRGDTGELFF
TRBV7-3	TRBJ2-1	CASAATGALYNEQFF
TRBV3-1/TRBV3-2	TRBJ2-5	CASSRLNRGETQYF
TRBV12-3/TRBV12-4	TRBJ1-4	CASTLAGGEKLFF
TRBV7-9	TRBJ1-6	CASSLIIGNSPLHF
TRBV12-3/TRBV12-4	TRBJ1-1	CASSWGMNTEAFF
TRBV12-3/TRBV12-4	TRBJ2-7	CASSSDLYEQYF
TRBV24-1	TRBJ1-6	CATGIGCSYNSPLHF
TRBV19	TRBJ2-1	CASRTKGLLNEQFF
TRBV25-1	TRBJ2-7	CASSESPGVAGGPEQYF